The T cell receptor (beta chain) under discussion was sequenced for a study of T cell responses to AZD1222 COVID-19 vaccine. Study-level findings and limits: Spike as a whole was targeted by vaccine-associated CD4 TCRs, dominant at 160-218 and 743-854. Recipients of AZD1222 seropositive at baseline numbered only 5 to 7. The peak T cell response came first, and repertoires were sampled only after it. Donors were largely white British and mainly female; clonal diversity was possibly underestimated.

This CDR3 contains 16 residues. Clones were read by immunoSEQ multiplex PCR, and TCRdb kept only the in-frame ones, dropping some. In the table there are roughly 180,000 clones, over 75% of which are singletons. Of note for this clone: Its antigen is undetermined.

Sample: peripheral blood, taken on day 0 of AZD1222 vaccination. The V gene is TRBV21-1, the J gene TRBJ1-2. TRBV21-1 is an annotated pseudogene. The sequence was obtained from an adult in good health. As DNA, the CDR3 is TGTGCCAGCAGCAAAGGTTCAGCCAGATTTAACTATGGCTACACCTTC. Translated: CASSKGSARFNYGYTF.